The following is a TCR beta chain sequence with its context. This record comes from a study of cytotoxic CD8 clonotypes in ibrutinib-treated CLL. Some clones are missing from TCRdb's copy, which holds only in-frame ones; the method was immunoSEQ multiplex PCR. The sample carries 160,000 or so clones, less than 85% recorded once. This TCR was sampled from a human donor with chronic lymphocytic leukemia. The material was PBMCs, obtained after 24 months of ibrutinib treatment.

This CDR3 reads CAWSVRRGKWTQYF. The CDR3 DNA reads as TGTGCCTGGAGTGTACGGAGGGGGAAATGGACCCAGTACTTC. The V and J genes are TRBV30 and TRBJ2-5; D possibly matches TRBD1 or TRBD2 (6 bases each). The V gene lost 0 bases and the J gene lost 7 bases, with 15 bases spanning the gap. Looked up from germline, CDR1 is GTSNPN and CDR2 is SVGIG (reference sequence). This CDR3 region has 14 residues.